The next 13 T cell receptor beta chains were all read from a single sample in a study of shared clonotypes between healthy human individuals. CD8 cells regarded as naive lacked CD45RO, were positively chosen for CCR7, and omitted terminally differentiated effector memory CD45RA+ cells. Sequencing was performed with immunoSEQ multiplex PCR; in TCRdb, only in-frame clones are kept and a portion is missing. The top ten clones hold 1.7% of a sample with some 2,100,000 clones, approximately 94% of them seen once. The sequenced sample consisted of naive CD8+ T cells from PBMCs. The receptors were gathered from a man between 18 and 29 years old in good health. Some clones in this sample may be carry-over from other donors' samples.

This chain uses TRBV7-2 with TRBJ1-5; no firm D call. The CDR3 covers 14 residues. The V gene's germline CDR1 is SGHTA and CDR2 FQGNSA. V lost 5 bases and J 5 bases, leaving 13 bases between the germline ends. CDR3 in amino acids: CASSRVGGDQPQHF. As DNA, the CDR3 is TGTGCCAGCAGCCGAGTCGGTGGGGATCAGCCCCAGCATTTT.

This clone was counted a few times. The chain has TRBV10-3 and TRBJ1-1; TRBD1 is a possible D gene (6 bases). In germline, CDR1 is ENHRY, CDR2 SYGVKD. The CDR3 has 13 residues. V was cut by 7 bases and J by 1 base, with 10 bases left in between. In nucleotides, the CDR3 is TGTGCCATCAATCAGGGGACGAACACTGAAGCTTTCTTT. Its protein product is CAINQGTNTEAFF.

The sample holds a few counts of this clone. This chain connects TRBV19 to TRBJ1-2; D is uncertain. CDR3 size: 13 residues. CDR1 is LNHDA, CDR2 SQIVND, per germline (reference sequence). Between the trimmed V and J ends, which lost 7 bases and 2 bases, there was a span of 11 bases. The CDR3 reads CASTPGANYGYTF. CDR3 DNA sequence: TGTGCCAGTACCCCAGGAGCAAACTATGGCTACACCTTC.

The genes are TRBV4-3 and TRBJ1-2; 7 nucleotides agree with TRBD1. The J segment lost 6 bases and the V segment lost 4 bases, leaving 14 bases of the junction unmatched. This CDR3 has 16 residues. CDR1 and CDR2 from the germline V gene are LGHNA and YSLEER. The CDR3 protein is CASSPLRRQGVDGYTF. The CDR3 nucleotides are TGCGCCAGCAGCCCCCTAAGGAGGCAGGGGGTGGATGGCTACACCTTC.

The genes are TRBV6-1 and TRBJ1-2; D might be TRBD1 (5 bases). Between the trimmed V and J ends, which lost 3 bases and 8 bases, there was a span of 16 bases. CDR1 MNHNS and CDR2 SASEGT come from the germline V gene. CDR3 length equals 14 residues. The CDR3 sequence: CASSDPEGVVGYTF. For the CDR3, the DNA is TGTGCCAGCAGTGACCCGGAAGGGGTAGTGGGCTACACCTTC.

CDR3 region: CASHLLAPGGVNTEAFF. CDR3 DNA sequence: TGTGCCAGCCATCTCCTAGCCCCGGGAGGTGTAAACACTGAAGCTTTCTTT. The rearrangement uses TRBV27 and TRBJ1-1, with D unclear. The CDR3 has 17 amino acids. The V gene's germline CDR1 is MNHEY and CDR2 SMNVEV (reference sequence). Trimming left V 8 bases short and J 2 bases short, with 24 bases between.

The chain links TRBV27 to TRBJ2-1; TRBD2 aligns across 10 bases. Germline CDR1 MNHEY, CDR2 SMNVEV (reference sequence). With V trimmed by 5 bases and J by 5 bases, 3 bases remained unmatched. The CDR3 loop spans 14 amino acids. CDR3 protein: CASSLGLANNEQFF. In DNA form, the CDR3 reads TGTGCCAGCAGTCTGGGACTAGCGAACAATGAGCAGTTCTTC.

In this sample, this clone turned up a few times. Other DNA sequences from this sample encode an identical CDR3 as well. The chain recombines TRBV27 with TRBJ1-1; maybe TRBD1 (6 bases). From germline, CDR1 is MNHEY and CDR2 SMNVEV (reference sequence). This CDR3 contains 14 residues. V was cut by 4 bases and J by 0 bases, with 9 bases left in between. The CDR3 reads CASSSQGMNTEAFF. CDR3 nucleotides: TGTGCCAGCAGTTCACAGGGTATGAACACTGAAGCTTTCTTT.

This chain connects TRBV10-3 to TRBJ2-2, with TRBD2 matching 9 bases. V lost 0 bases, J lost 7 bases, and 9 bases stayed unmatched. Germline CDR1 reads ENHRY; CDR2 reads SYGVKD. This CDR3 region has 17 residues. The CDR3 bases are TGTGCCATCAGTGAGTCGGTTCTAGCGGGATGGGACGGGGAGCTGTTTTTT. It encodes CAISESVLAGWDGELFF.

CDR3: CASSQETGMATNEKLFF. The CDR3 DNA is TGCGCCAGCAGCCAAGAAACAGGAATGGCGACTAATGAAAAACTGTTTTTT. The V gene is TRBV4-3, the J gene TRBJ1-4; TRBD1 might be the D (5 bases). The CDR3 runs to 17 residues. CDR1 and CDR2 (germline): LGHNA, YSLEER. V lost 0 bases and J 2 bases, leaving 13 bases between the germline ends.

The CDR3 DNA follows: TGTGCCAGCAGCACCCGGACAGGGCGCGATACGCAGTATTTT. Its translation: CASSTRTGRDTQYF. This sequence joins TRBV13 and TRBJ2-3, with TRBD1 identical over 8 bases. Germline V CDR1 and CDR2: PRHDT, FYEKMQ (reference sequence). The CDR3 covers 14 residues. V was pared by 5 bases and J by 6 bases, with 7 bases of the junction left unmatched.

The count of this clone is one. The chain carries TRBV27 and TRBJ2-2; maybe TRBD1 (6 bases). Trimming removed 4 bases from V and 4 bases from J, with 10 bases in between. Germline values: CDR1 MNHEY, CDR2 SMNVEV (reference sequence). This CDR3 has 14 residues. The CDR3: CASSYVGATGELFF. CDR3 bases: TGTGCCAGCAGTTATGTGGGGGCCACCGGGGAGCTGTTTTTT.

The chain carries TRBV11-2 and TRBJ2-3, with D maybe TRBD1 (6 bases). This CDR3 has 15 amino acids. Germline V CDR1 and CDR2: SGHAT, FQNNGV. V lost 5 bases, J lost 0 bases, and 12 bases lay in between. The CDR3 coding sequence is TGTGCCAGCAGCGGTAGGGGGACAAGCACAGATACGCAGTATTTT. Amino acids: CASSGRGTSTDTQYF.